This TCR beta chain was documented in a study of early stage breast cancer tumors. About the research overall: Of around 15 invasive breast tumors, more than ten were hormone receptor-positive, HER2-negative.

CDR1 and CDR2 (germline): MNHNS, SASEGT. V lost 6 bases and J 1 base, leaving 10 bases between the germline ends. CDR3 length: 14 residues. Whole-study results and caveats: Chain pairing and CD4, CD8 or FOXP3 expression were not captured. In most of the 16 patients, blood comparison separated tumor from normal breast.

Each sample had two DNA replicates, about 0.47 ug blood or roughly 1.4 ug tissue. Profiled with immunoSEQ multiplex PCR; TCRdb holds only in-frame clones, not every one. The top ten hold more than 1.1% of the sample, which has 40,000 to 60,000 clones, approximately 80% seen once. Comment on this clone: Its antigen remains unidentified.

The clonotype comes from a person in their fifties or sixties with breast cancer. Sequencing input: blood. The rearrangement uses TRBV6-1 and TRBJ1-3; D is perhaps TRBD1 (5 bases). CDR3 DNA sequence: TGTGCCAGCAGGGGAGGGACTTCTGGAAACACCATATATTTT. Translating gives CASRGGTSGNTIYF.